Following are 9 T cell receptor beta chains from one sample sequenced in a study of OX40 agonist ivuxolimab in advanced cancers. Assay: immunoSEQ multiplex PCR; the TCRdb copy retains only in-frame clones and omits some. The data show fewer than 40,000 clones, 65% to 80% seen once. This material consisted of CD4+ or CD8+ T cells sorted from blood, taken in a trial of the OX40 agonist ivuxolimab. These receptors were obtained from an adult with an advanced solid tumor such as melanoma, head and neck, liver or kidney cancer.

In this sample, this clone turned up once. This chain connects TRBV27 to TRBJ2-3; D possibly corresponds to TRBD2 (7 bases). The length of the CDR3 is 16 residues. The V end was cut by 3 bases, the J end by 2 bases, with 15 bases between. Per the germline V gene, CDR1 is MNHEY and CDR2 is SMNVEV (reference sequence). CDR3 loop: CASSFGGGLFTDTQYF. The CDR3 DNA follows: TGTGCCAGCAGTTTTGGCGGGGGCCTTTTCACAGATACGCAGTATTTT.

This clone was seen just once. The V gene is TRBV5-1, the J gene TRBJ2-2, with a weak D call TRBD2 (5 bases). The length of the CDR3 is 13 residues. Trimming removed 0 bases at V and 8 bases at J, with 8 bases between. Germline loops: CDR1 SGHRS, CDR2 YFSETQ. CDR3 coding DNA: TGCGCCAGCAGCTTGGGGACTTCGGGGGAGCTGTTTTTT. Translating it yields CASSLGTSGELFF. The full variable domain, in which reference TRBV5-1 and TRBJ2-2 provide the parts outside the CDR3, is KAGVTQTPRYLIKTRGQQVTLSCSPISGHRSVSWYQQTPGQGLQFLFEYFSETQRNKGNFPGRFSGRQFSNSRSEMNVSTLELGDSALYLCASSLGTSGELFFGEGSRLTVL.

The DNA of the CDR3 is TGTGCCAGCAGAGGGACTAGCGGCTACGAGCAGTACTTC. Translating it yields CASRGTSGYEQYF. This chain joins TRBV2 and TRBJ2-5; 11 bases agree with TRBD2. With the DNA end fitting TRBJ2-7 better, the J assignment may be wrong. The germline V gene has CDR1 SNHLY and CDR2 FYNNEI. The CDR3 covers 13 residues.

The chain combines TRBV5-1 with TRBJ1-3; D gene ambiguous. Germline CDR1 is SGHRS and CDR2 is YFSETQ. V lost 4 bases to trimming and J lost 3 bases, with 11 bases between them. The CDR3 length is 14 residues. The CDR3 bases are TGCGCCAGCAGCCTGGAGGCAGATGGAAACACCATATATTTT. The encoded protein is CASSLEADGNTIYF.

This chain connects TRBV7-9 to TRBJ2-6, with a weak D call TRBD2 (5 bases). V was shortened by 5 bases and J by 2 bases, with 13 bases between the two germline ends. The germline gives CDR1 SEHNR, CDR2 FQNEAQ (reference sequence). The CDR3 is made up of 16 amino acids. In DNA, the CDR3 is TGTGCCAGCAGCCCAAGACTGAGGGCTGGGGCCAACGTCCTGACTTTC. It specifies CASSPRLRAGANVLTF.

The V gene is TRBV28, the J gene TRBJ2-1, with D uncertain. Germline CDR1 MDHEN, CDR2 SYDVKM. Trimming took off 1 base at V and 0 bases at J, with 7 bases between the two ends. This CDR3 spans 15 amino acids. In nucleotides, the CDR3 is TGTGCCAGCAGTTTATCACCCAGCTCCTACAATGAGCAGTTCTTC. Translating gives CASSLSPSSYNEQFF. Drawing the rest from reference TRBV28 and TRBJ2-1, the complete variable domain is DVKVTQSSRYLVKRTGEKVFLECVQDMDHENMFWYRQDPGLGLRLIYFSYDVKMKEKGDIPEGYSVSREKKERFSLILESASTNQTSMYLCASSLSPSSYNEQFFGPGTRLTVL.

The V and J genes are TRBV7-3 and TRBJ1-1, with D possibly TRBD1 on 5 matching bases. Deletions cut 5 bases from V and 5 bases from J, with 15 bases between. The germline CDR1 and CDR2 sequences are SGHTA and FQGTGA. CDR3 length: 14 residues. CDR3 bases: TGTGCCAGCAGCGAAGGGTCGAAGGGGACTGAAGCTTTCTTT. Translating gives CASSEGSKGTEAFF.

The chain's CDR3 is CASSLVGLDGYTF. The CDR3 DNA reads as TGTGCCAGCAGCTTAGTGGGGCTAGATGGCTACACCTTC. The V and J genes are TRBV11-1 and TRBJ1-2, with a possible D match to TRBD1 (5 bases). Trimming removed 1 base from V and 6 bases from J, with 9 bases in between. Germline-derived CDR1 and CDR2 are SGHAT and FQDESV (reference sequence). The CDR3 extends over 13 amino acids.

The chain employs TRBV4-1 and TRBJ1-1; 8 nucleotides align to TRBD1. This CDR3 has 15 residues. Germline trimming cut 4 bases from V and 1 base from J; bases unmatched to any gene: 5. Germline CDR1 reads MGHRA; CDR2 reads YSYEKL. In DNA, the CDR3 is TGCGCCAGCAGCCTCTCACAGGGGGGGAACACTGAAGCTTTCTTT. Translated, it gives CASSLSQGGNTEAFF.